This T cell receptor beta chain was documented in a study of beta chain features in type 1 diabetes. Study conclusions and caveats: The study found moderately but significantly shorter TCRB CDR3s in all four CD4+ subsets of Type 1 diabetes patients.

Points on this clone: Its antigen is unidentified.

The investigators reverse transcribed all of the isolated RNA, so they sequenced expressed TCRB transcripts. Clones were sequenced by immunoSEQ multiplex PCR, and TCRdb holds only the in-frame ones, with some missing. The profile shows a few hundred thousand clones, less than 30% of them singletons. In all sorted populations, purity surpassed 95%. The receptor comes from a woman under 40 with type 1 diabetes. The sequenced sample consisted of naive CD4+ T cells from blood.

CDR3 sequence (DNA): TGTGCCTGGGTGCTCAGGGGAGGGCCAGATACGCAGTATTTT. This sequence encodes CAWVLRGGPDTQYF. The chain combines TRBV30 with TRBJ2-3; weak D call: TRBD2 (7 bases). Between the trimmed V and J ends, which lost 5 bases and 4 bases, there was a span of 16 bases. The germline V gene encodes CDR1 GTSNPN and CDR2 SVGIG (reference sequence). CDR3 length: 14 amino acids.